These 8 T cell receptor beta chains came from one sample sequenced in a study of T-cell reconstitution after alpha-beta-depleted transplantation in children. TCRbeta library construction was performed incorporating unique molecular identifiers. MiXCR, run by TCRdb on the PCR reads, gives a single entry per CDR3 protein. The sample has about 830,000 distinct CDR3 sequences, about 16% seen once. Sequences were derived from PBMCs, mostly from graft donor cells, sampled 360 days after TCRalphabeta/CD19-depleted stem cell transplant. The receptors derive from a male patient younger than 18 who had a stem cell transplant for acute lymphoblastic leukemia, so the T cells may come from the graft donor.

V usage is TRBV6-5 and J usage is TRBJ1-1; TRBD1 might be the D (6 bases). V was cut by 0 bases and J by 2 bases, with 19 bases left in between. The germline V gene has CDR1 MNHEY and CDR2 SVGAGI. The CDR3 spans 18 residues. The CDR3 nucleotides are TGTGCCAGCAGTTACTCTAGGGGGTTGGGGCCGAGCAACACTGAAGCTTTCTTT. The encoded protein is CASSYSRGLGPSNTEAFF.

This rearrangement joins TRBV20-1 to TRBJ2-7; 14 bases align to TRBD2. The V gene end was trimmed by 0 bases and the J gene end by 6 bases; junction bases not matched to a gene: 13. The CDR3 has 18 residues. Germline lookup yields CDR1 DFQATT and CDR2 SNEGSKA (reference sequence). The CDR3 region has the DNA TGCAGTGCTAGAGACAGGGGGCTGACTAGCGGGAGGGCCTCCGAGCAGTACTTC. Translated, it gives CSARDRGLTSGRASEQYF.

This clonotype was detected ten times or more. The V gene is TRBV11-2, the J gene TRBJ2-7; 8 bases are a match to TRBD1. Germline V gene lookup returns CDR1 SGHAT and CDR2 FQNNGV. The length of the CDR3 is 15 residues. V lost 5 bases to trimming and J lost 5 bases; unmatched junction nucleotides: 11. In DNA, the CDR3 is TGTGCCAGCAGCCCGTGGACAGGGAGGAATGACGAGCAGTACTTC. This translates into CASSPWTGRNDEQYF.

The genes are TRBV30 and TRBJ1-2, with D possibly TRBD1 on 5 matching bases. Per germline, CDR1 GTSNPN and CDR2 SVGIG (reference sequence). The V and J ends lost 5 bases and 4 bases respectively, with 20 bases between them. This CDR3 has 15 amino acids. Here the CDR3 DNA reads TGTGCCTGGGCTCCTGGGACCGGGGTCATCTATGGCTACACCTTC. It yields the protein CAWAPGTGVIYGYTF.

This clonotype was found a few times. The CDR3 nucleotides read TGTGCCAGCAGCTTGATGACAGGCTTTGGAAACACCATATATTTT. It yields the protein CASSLMTGFGNTIYF. The rearrangement links TRBV7-9 to TRBJ1-3; D may be TRBD1 (6 bases). This CDR3 spans 15 amino acids. The V and J ends lost 3 bases and 3 bases respectively, with 12 bases between them. CDR1 and CDR2 from the germline V gene are SEHNR and FQNEAQ (reference sequence).

This clonotype was seen only a few times. This chain uses TRBV25-1 with TRBJ2-3; D is perhaps TRBD1 (7 bases). Per the germline V gene, CDR1 is MGHDK and CDR2 is SYGVNS. V shed 10 bases and J shed 2 bases, with 16 bases lying between them. This CDR3 has 14 residues. The CDR3 DNA reads TGTGCCACGGAGGGGGCGGGGTTCACAGATACGCAGTATTTT. This gives the protein CATEGAGFTDTQYF.

This clonotype was observed many times. This rearrangement joins TRBV25-1 to TRBJ2-2; weak D call: TRBD1 (6 bases). Trimming removed 6 bases from V and 4 bases from J, with 6 bases in between. In germline, CDR1 is MGHDK, CDR2 SYGVNS. The length of the CDR3 is 12 residues. CDR3: CASRGATGELFF. The CDR3 bases are TGTGCCAGCAGGGGGGCCACCGGGGAGCTGTTTTTT.

This clonotype was picked up a small number of times. V is TRBV20-1 and J is TRBJ1-1; possible D gene TRBD1, 5 bases. V lost 0 bases, J lost 6 bases, and 14 bases lay in between. This CDR3 contains 14 residues. Germline V gene data show CDR1 as DFQATT and CDR2 as SNEGSKA (reference sequence). This CDR3 reads CSARDPSRGAEAFF. CDR3 coding DNA: TGCAGTGCTAGAGATCCCTCCCGGGGGGCTGAAGCTTTCTTT.